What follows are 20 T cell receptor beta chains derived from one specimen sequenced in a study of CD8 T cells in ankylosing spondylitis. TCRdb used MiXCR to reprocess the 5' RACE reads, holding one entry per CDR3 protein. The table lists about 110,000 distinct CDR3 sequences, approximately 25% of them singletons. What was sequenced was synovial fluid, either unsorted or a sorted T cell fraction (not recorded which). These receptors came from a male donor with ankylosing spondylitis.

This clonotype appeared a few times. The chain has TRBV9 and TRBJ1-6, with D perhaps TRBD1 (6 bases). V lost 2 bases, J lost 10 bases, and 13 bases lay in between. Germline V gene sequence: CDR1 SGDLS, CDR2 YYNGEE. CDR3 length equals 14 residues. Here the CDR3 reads CASSVNREDSPLHF. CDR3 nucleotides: TGTGCCAGCAGCGTGAACAGGGAGGACTCACCCCTCCACTTT.

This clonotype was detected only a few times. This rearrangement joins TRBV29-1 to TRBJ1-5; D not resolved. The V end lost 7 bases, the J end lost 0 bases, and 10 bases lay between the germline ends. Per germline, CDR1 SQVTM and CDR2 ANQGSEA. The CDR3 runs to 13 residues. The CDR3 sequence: CSASVDSNQPQHF. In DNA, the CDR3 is TGCAGCGCTTCGGTGGATAGCAATCAGCCCCAGCATTTT. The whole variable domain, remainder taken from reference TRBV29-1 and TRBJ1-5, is SAVISQKPSRDICQRGTSLTIQCQVDSQVTMMFWYRQQPGQSLTLIATANQGSEATYESGFVIDKFPISRPNLTFSTLTVSNMSPEDSSIYLCSASVDSNQPQHFGDGTRLSIL.

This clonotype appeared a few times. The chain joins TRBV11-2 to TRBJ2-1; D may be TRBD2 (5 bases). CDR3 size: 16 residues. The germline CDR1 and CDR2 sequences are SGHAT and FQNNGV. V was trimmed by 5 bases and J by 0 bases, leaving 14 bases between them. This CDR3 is CASSPRLGSSYNEQFF. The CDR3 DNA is TGTGCCAGCAGCCCGAGACTGGGGAGCTCCTACAATGAGCAGTTCTTC.

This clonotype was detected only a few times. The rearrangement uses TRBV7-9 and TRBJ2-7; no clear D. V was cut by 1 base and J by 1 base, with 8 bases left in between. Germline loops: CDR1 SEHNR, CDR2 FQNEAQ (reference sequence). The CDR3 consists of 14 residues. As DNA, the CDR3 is TGTGCCAGCAGCTTAGTTGCGAGATCCTACGAGCAGTACTTC. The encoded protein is CASSLVARSYEQYF.

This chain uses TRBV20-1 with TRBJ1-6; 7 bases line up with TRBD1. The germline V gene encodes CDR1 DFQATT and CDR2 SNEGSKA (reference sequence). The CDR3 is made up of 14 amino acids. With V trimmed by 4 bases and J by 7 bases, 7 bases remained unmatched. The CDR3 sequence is CSATETGWNSPLHF. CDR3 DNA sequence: TGCAGTGCTACAGAGACAGGGTGGAATTCACCCCTCCACTTT.

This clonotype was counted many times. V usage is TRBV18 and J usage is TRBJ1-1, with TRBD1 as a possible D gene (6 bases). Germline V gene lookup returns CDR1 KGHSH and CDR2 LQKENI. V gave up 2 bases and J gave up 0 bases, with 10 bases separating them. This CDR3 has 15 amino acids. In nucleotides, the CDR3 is TGTGCCAGCTCACCAGGACAGACTCTGAACACTGAAGCTTTCTTT. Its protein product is CASSPGQTLNTEAFF.

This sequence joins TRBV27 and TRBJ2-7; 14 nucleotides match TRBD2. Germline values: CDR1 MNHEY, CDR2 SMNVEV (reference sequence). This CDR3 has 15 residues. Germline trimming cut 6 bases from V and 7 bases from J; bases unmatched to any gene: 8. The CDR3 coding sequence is TGTGCCAGCAGGCCCGGACTAGCGGGAGGAGGTGAGCAGTACTTC. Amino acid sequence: CASRPGLAGGGEQYF.

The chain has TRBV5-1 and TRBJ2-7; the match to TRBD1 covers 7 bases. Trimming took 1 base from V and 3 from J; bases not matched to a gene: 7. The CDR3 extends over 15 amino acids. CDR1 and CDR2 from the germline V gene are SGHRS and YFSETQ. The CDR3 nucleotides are TGCGCCAGCAGCTTGTTTCCGCCAGGGGGCTACGAGCAGTACTTC. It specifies CASSLFPPGGYEQYF.

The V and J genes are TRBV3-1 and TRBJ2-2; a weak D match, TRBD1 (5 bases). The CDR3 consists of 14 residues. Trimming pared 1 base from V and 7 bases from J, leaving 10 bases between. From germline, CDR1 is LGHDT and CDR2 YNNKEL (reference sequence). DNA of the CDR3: TGTGCCAGCAGCCAAGTTTTAGGGGTCGGGGAGCTGTTTTTT. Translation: CASSQVLGVGELFF.

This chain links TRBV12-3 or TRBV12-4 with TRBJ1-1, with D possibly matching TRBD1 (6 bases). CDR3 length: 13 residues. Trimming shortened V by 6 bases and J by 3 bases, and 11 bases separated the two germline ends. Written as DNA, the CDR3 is TGTGCCAGCAGGCCTACAGGGTACACTGAAGCTTTCTTT. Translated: CASRPTGYTEAFF.

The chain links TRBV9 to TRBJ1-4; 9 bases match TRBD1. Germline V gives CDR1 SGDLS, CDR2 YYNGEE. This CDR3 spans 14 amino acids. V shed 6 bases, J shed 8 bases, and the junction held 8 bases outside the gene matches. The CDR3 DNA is TGTGCCAGCACCCGTCCCGGGACAGGGGAAAAACTGTTTTTT. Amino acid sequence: CASTRPGTGEKLFF.

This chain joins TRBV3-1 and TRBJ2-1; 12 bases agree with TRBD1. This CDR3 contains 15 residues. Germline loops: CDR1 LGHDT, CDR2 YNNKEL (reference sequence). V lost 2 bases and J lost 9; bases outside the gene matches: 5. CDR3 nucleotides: TGTGCCAGCAGCCAAATTGGGACAGGGGGCTTTGAGCAGTTCTTC. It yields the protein CASSQIGTGGFEQFF.

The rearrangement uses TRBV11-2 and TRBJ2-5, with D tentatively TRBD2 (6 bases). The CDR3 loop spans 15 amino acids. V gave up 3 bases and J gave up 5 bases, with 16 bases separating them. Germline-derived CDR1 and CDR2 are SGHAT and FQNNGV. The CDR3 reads CASSFLVVGGETQYF. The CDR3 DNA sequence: TGTGCCAGCAGCTTTCTAGTGGTTGGAGGGGAGACCCAGTACTTC.

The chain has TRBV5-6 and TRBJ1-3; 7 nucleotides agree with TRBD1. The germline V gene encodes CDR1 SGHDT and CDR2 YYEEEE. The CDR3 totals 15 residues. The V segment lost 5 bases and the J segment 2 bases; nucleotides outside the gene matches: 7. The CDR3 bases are TGTGCCAGCAGTAAACAGGGGAGTGCTGGAAACACCATATATTTT. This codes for CASSKQGSAGNTIYF.

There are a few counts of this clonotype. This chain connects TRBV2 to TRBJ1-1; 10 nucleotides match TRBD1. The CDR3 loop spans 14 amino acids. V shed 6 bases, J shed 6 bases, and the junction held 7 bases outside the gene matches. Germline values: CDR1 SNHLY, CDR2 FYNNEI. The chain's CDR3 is CASSQTGGRAEAFF. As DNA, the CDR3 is TGTGCCAGCAGCCAGACAGGGGGCCGGGCTGAAGCTTTCTTT.

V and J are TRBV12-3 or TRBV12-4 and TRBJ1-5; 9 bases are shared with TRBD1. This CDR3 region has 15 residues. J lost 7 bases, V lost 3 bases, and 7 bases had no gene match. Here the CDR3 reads CASSLPQGAGQPQHF. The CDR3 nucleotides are TGTGCCAGCAGTTTGCCACAGGGGGCCGGGCAGCCCCAGCATTTT.

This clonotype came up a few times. CDR3 sequence (DNA): TGTGCCAGCAGTGAATGGAGGGGGGGAACCGGGGAGCTGTTTTTT. Its protein product is CASSEWRGGTGELFF. The chain recombines TRBV2 with TRBJ2-2; a weak D match, TRBD2 (7 bases). Trimming took 2 bases from V and 5 from J, leaving 12 bases between them. The germline V gene has CDR1 SNHLY and CDR2 FYNNEI. This CDR3 has 15 residues.

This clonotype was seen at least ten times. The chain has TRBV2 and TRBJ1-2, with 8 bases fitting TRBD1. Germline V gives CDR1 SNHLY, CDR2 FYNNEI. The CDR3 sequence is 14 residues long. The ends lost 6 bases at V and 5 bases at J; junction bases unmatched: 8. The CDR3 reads CASRRQGQAYGYTF. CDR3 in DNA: TGTGCCAGCAGACGACAGGGACAGGCTTATGGCTACACCTTC.

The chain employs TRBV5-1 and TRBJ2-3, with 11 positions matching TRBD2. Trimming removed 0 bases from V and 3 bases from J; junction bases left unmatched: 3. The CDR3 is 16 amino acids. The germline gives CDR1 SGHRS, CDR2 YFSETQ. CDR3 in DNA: TGCGCCAGCAGCTTGGGACTAGCGGGAAGGACAGATACGCAGTATTTT. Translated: CASSLGLAGRTDTQYF.

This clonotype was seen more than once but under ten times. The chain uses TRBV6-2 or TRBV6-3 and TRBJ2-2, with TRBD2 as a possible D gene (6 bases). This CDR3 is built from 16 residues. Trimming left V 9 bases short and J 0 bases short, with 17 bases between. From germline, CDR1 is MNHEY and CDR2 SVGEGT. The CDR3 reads CASLGGPNANTGELFF. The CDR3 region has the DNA TGTGCCAGTTTGGGGGGTCCGAATGCGAACACCGGGGAGCTGTTTTTT.